These 24 T cell receptor beta chains came from one sample sequenced in a study of T cell changes during pregnancy in multiple sclerosis. Only in-frame clones appear in the TCRdb table, and some are missing; sequencing was by immunoSEQ multiplex PCR. The sample lists 20,000 to 25,000 clones, 70% to 90% occurring once. The sample here was CD8+ T cells from peripheral blood mononuclear cells, taken in the second trimester of pregnancy. The receptor set was obtained from a female donor in good health, enrolled as a control in a pregnancy study.

The chain has TRBV4-1 and TRBJ2-5; weak D call: TRBD2 (6 bases). Trimming cost V 0 bases and J 7 bases, with 12 bases left between them. CDR3 length: 14 amino acids. Per the germline V gene, CDR1 is MGHRA and CDR2 is YSYEKL. The CDR3 region has the DNA TGCGCCAGCAGCCAAGATCAACTAGCCGGGACCCAGTACTTC. Translating gives CASSQDQLAGTQYF.

V and J are TRBV7-8 and TRBJ2-7; D gene unclear. The CDR3 length is 17 residues. Germline V gene sequence: CDR1 SGHVS, CDR2 FQNEAQ. V was clipped by 5 bases and J by 4 bases, with 24 bases between them. CDR3: CASSLGLPQSIGYEQYF. Written as DNA, the CDR3 is TGTGCCAGCAGCCTAGGCCTTCCACAGTCTATAGGATACGAGCAGTACTTC.

The J gene is TRBJ2-3, the V gene TRBV7-6, with 12 bases aligning to TRBD2. The CDR3 contains 19 residues. The V gene's germline CDR1 is SGHVS and CDR2 FNYEAQ. With 1 base clipped from V and 0 bases from J, the junction kept 8 bases outside the gene matches. CDR3 sequence (DNA): TGTGCCAGCAGCTTAGGTGCCCGACTAGCGGGGGAGAGCACAGATACGCAGTATTTT. The encoded protein is CASSLGARLAGESTDTQYF.

This clone was seen only once. The CDR3 DNA reads TGTGCCAGCAGTGAAAGCCACAATGAGCAGTTCTTC. Its protein is CASSESHNEQFF. The chain is built from TRBV2 and TRBJ2-1; D uncertain. CDR1 SNHLY and CDR2 FYNNEI come from the germline V gene. V was trimmed by 2 bases and J by 5 bases, leaving 4 bases between them. There are 12 residues in the CDR3.

As DNA, the CDR3 is TGTGCCAGCAGTGCGTCTAGCGGGATTGCCTACAATGAGCAGTTCTTC. Its translation is CASSASSGIAYNEQFF. The chain uses TRBV25-1 and TRBJ2-1, with TRBD2 identical over 9 bases. The length of the CDR3 is 16 residues. After removal of 4 bases from V and 2 bases from J, the junction contained 6 bases not matched to a gene. The germline gives CDR1 MGHDK, CDR2 SYGVNS. The variable domain in full, with the rest retrieved from reference TRBV25-1 and TRBJ2-1, is EADIYQTPRYLVIGTGKKITLECSQTMGHDKMYWYQQDPGMELHLIHYSYGVNSTEKGDLSSESTVSRIRTEHFPLTLESARPSHTSQYLCASSASSGIAYNEQFFGPGTRLTVL.

The rearrangement uses TRBV28 and TRBJ1-1; D unresolved. The germline V and J ends were trimmed by 3 bases and 1 base, with 9 bases remaining between them. Germline V gives CDR1 MDHEN, CDR2 SYDVKM. There are 14 residues in the CDR3. The DNA for the CDR3 is TGTGCCAGCAGTTTTCGACCAGGGAACACTGAAGCTTTCTTT. Amino acid sequence: CASSFRPGNTEAFF.

The chain recombines TRBV27 with TRBJ1-3; the match to TRBD1 covers 7 bases. Germline-derived CDR1 and CDR2 are MNHEY and SMNVEV (reference sequence). The CDR3 extends over 18 amino acids. V lost 5 bases, J lost 0 bases, and 13 bases stayed unmatched. The CDR3 protein is CASSLPTGVTSSGNTIYF. CDR3 sequence (DNA): TGTGCCAGCAGTCTCCCCACAGGGGTTACTAGCTCTGGAAACACCATATATTTT.

The chain employs TRBV27 and TRBJ2-3; D is unresolved. Germline CDR1 MNHEY, CDR2 SMNVEV (reference sequence). The V and J ends lost 0 bases and 3 bases respectively, with 10 bases between them. The CDR3 totals 15 residues. This chain's CDR3 is CASSLSLAITDTQYF. DNA of the CDR3: TGTGCCAGCAGTTTATCTCTGGCCATAACAGATACGCAGTATTTT.

This clone was picked up a small number of times. This sequence joins TRBV5-6 and TRBJ2-7, with 8 bases lining up with TRBD2. The CDR3 is 15 residues long. The V gene's germline CDR1 is SGHDT and CDR2 YYEEEE. The trim removed 1 base at V and 7 bases at J, leaving 10 bases unmatched. CDR3 nucleotide sequence: TGTGCCAGCAGCTTGAAGCGGGAGACCCAATTGGAGCAGTACTTC. It encodes CASSLKRETQLEQYF.

This clone was seen a handful of times. The V gene is TRBV28, the J gene TRBJ1-3, with D possibly being TRBD1 (5 bases). The germline V gene has CDR1 MDHEN and CDR2 SYDVKM. The CDR3 has 14 residues. V was clipped by 2 bases and J by 0 bases, with 5 bases between them. The CDR3 bases are TGTGCCAGCAGTTTAAGGGGCTCTGGAAACACCATATATTTT. The encoded protein is CASSLRGSGNTIYF.

This clone came up once. This chain connects TRBV6-1 to TRBJ1-5; a possible D gene is TRBD1 (6 bases). Trimming took off 6 bases at V and 1 base at J, with 13 bases between the two ends. There are 15 residues in the CDR3. The germline gives CDR1 MNHNS, CDR2 SASEGT. Written as DNA, the CDR3 is TGTGCCAGCAGCCTGGGGACACCGAGCAATCAGCCCCAGCATTTT. Translating gives CASSLGTPSNQPQHF.

The V call is TRBV9, the J call TRBJ2-3; 13 bases map to TRBD2. The CDR3 runs to 16 residues. The V gene end was trimmed by 3 bases and the J gene end by 3 bases; junction bases not matched to a gene: 4. Per the germline V gene, CDR1 is SGDLS and CDR2 is YYNGEE. CDR3 in DNA: TGTGCCAGCAGCGCCGGACTAGCGGGAGAGACAGATACGCAGTATTTT. Translating it yields CASSAGLAGETDTQYF.

The genes are TRBV7-9 and TRBJ2-1; 7 bases line up with TRBD1. V lost 5 bases to trimming and J lost 4 bases; unmatched junction nucleotides: 11. This CDR3 contains 16 residues. Germline V gives CDR1 SEHNR, CDR2 FQNEAQ (reference sequence). CDR3 sequence (DNA): TGTGCCAGCAGCCCTGAGACAGGGCCCCAATACAATGAGCAGTTCTTC. This codes for CASSPETGPQYNEQFF.

The genes are TRBV27 and TRBJ2-7, with TRBD1 as a possible D gene (5 bases). The germline V gene encodes CDR1 MNHEY and CDR2 SMNVEV (reference sequence). V was shortened by 1 base and J by 1 base, with 11 bases between the two germline ends. CDR3 length: 15 amino acids. The CDR3 is CASSLYGARSYEQYF. As DNA, the CDR3 is TGTGCCAGCAGTTTATATGGGGCGAGGTCCTACGAGCAGTACTTC.

This rearrangement joins TRBV7-2 to TRBJ2-7; D remains unclear. The germline V gene encodes CDR1 SGHTA and CDR2 FQGNSA. This CDR3 is 12 amino acids long. The ends were cut back, 5 bases at V and 3 bases at J, with 8 bases in the middle. CDR3 nucleotides: TGTGCCAGCAGCACCACCGGCTACGAGCAGTACTTC. Translation: CASSTTGYEQYF.

V gene TRBV19 combines with J gene TRBJ1-2; D unresolved. The CDR3 extends over 12 amino acids. CDR1 is LNHDA, CDR2 SQIVND, per germline (reference sequence). Trimming left V 5 bases short and J 2 bases short, with 6 bases between. CDR3 nucleotide sequence: TGTGCCAGTAGTCCCGGGAACTATGGCTACACCTTC. Protein sequence: CASSPGNYGYTF.

This clone has a single count. CDR3: CATSTRTAVSYEQYF. For the CDR3, the DNA is TGTGCCACCAGCACCCGGACAGCCGTCTCTTACGAGCAGTACTTC. This rearrangement joins TRBV15 to TRBJ2-7, with TRBD1 as a possible D gene (6 bases). The CDR3 covers 15 residues. The germline gives CDR1 LNHNV, CDR2 YYDKDF (reference sequence). Deletions cut 4 bases from V and 4 bases from J, with 17 bases between.

The rearrangement links TRBV28 to TRBJ2-3; 9 positions agree with TRBD2. Per the germline V gene, CDR1 is MDHEN and CDR2 is SYDVKM. There are 18 residues in the CDR3. Trimming cost V 3 bases and J 1 base; bases outside gene matches: 11. In DNA form, the CDR3 reads TGTGCCAGCAGTTTGATTTGGCGGGAGGGCCAGGGCACAGATACGCAGTATTTT. It is translated as CASSLIWREGQGTDTQYF.

With regard to this clone: A read error may account for a junction end that differs from germline. The rearrangement joins TRBV5-6 to TRBJ2-1; tentatively, D is TRBD1 or TRBD2 (6 bases each). The germline CDR1 and CDR2 sequences are SGHDT and YYEEEE. This CDR3 is built from 14 residues. CDR3 protein: CASSLGGGDNEQFF. The CDR3 DNA follows: TGTGCCAGCAGTTTGGGGGGCGGTGACAATGAGCAGTTCTTC.

The chain recombines TRBV4-1 with TRBJ1-2; tentatively, D is TRBD1 (5 bases). Trimming pared 0 bases from V and 3 bases from J, leaving 11 bases between. Germline values: CDR1 MGHRA, CDR2 YSYEKL. The CDR3 sequence is 15 residues long. Written as DNA, the CDR3 is TGCGCCAGCAGCCAAGAGGTGGGACTTGACTATGGCTACACCTTC. Amino acids: CASSQEVGLDYGYTF.

The chain is built from TRBV4-2 and TRBJ2-1; 9 bases fit TRBD2. J was trimmed by 7 bases and V by 4 bases; bases with no gene match: 5. CDR3 size: 14 residues. Germline CDR1 LGHNA, CDR2 YNFKEQ. The CDR3 coding sequence is TGTGCCAGCAGCCTCGTAGCGGGAGAGAATGAGCAGTTCTTC. This encodes CASSLVAGENEQFF.

The chain carries TRBV6-5 and TRBJ2-5, with 8 bases lining up with TRBD2. The CDR3 has 16 residues. Per germline, CDR1 MNHEY and CDR2 SVGAGI. J lost 1 base, V lost 0 bases, and 4 bases had no gene match. The CDR3 DNA reads TGTGCCAGCAGTTACTCCGACGGGGGGGGCCAAGAGACCCAGTACTTC. Protein sequence: CASSYSDGGGQETQYF.

This clone was recorded only once. V and J are TRBV4-1 and TRBJ2-7, with TRBD2 matching over 8 bases. The germline V gene has CDR1 MGHRA and CDR2 YSYEKL. Trimming cost V 0 bases and J 6 bases; bases outside gene matches: 10. CDR3 length equals 16 residues. Here the CDR3 reads CASSQDRAGGSVEQYF. In DNA, the CDR3 is TGCGCCAGCAGCCAAGATCGGGCGGGAGGATCTGTCGAGCAGTACTTC.

V and J are TRBV2 and TRBJ2-3, with TRBD2 matching 7 bases. Germline V gene lookup returns CDR1 SNHLY and CDR2 FYNNEI. V gave up 2 bases and J gave up 0 bases; unmatched junction bases: 5. The CDR3 is 16 residues long. In nucleotides, the CDR3 is TGTGCCAGCAGTGAATTGGCGGGGGACAGCACAGATACGCAGTATTTT. Its protein is CASSELAGDSTDTQYF.